This T cell receptor (beta chain) stems from a study of cytomegalovirus exposure and HLA in healthy donors. Whole-study results and caveats: Exclusion as indistinguishable affected some V segments, including TRBV6-2 and TRBV6-3. As a later analysis revealed, the rate of TCR association differed by HLA locus, with DRB1 most and HLA-C fewest.

Concerning this clone itself: Its antigen is undetermined.

CDR3 size: 15 residues. The germline gives CDR1 SGHRS, CDR2 YFSETQ. The J segment lost 5 bases and the V segment lost 3 bases, leaving 6 bases of the junction unmatched. The PCR made use of 60 Vbeta and 13 Jbeta primers. Profiled with immunoSEQ multiplex PCR; TCRdb holds only in-frame clones, not every one. The data show approximately 120,000 clones, more than 60% seen once. Donors in the study were healthy people who gave bone marrow. The sample was PBMCs. The genes are TRBV5-1 and TRBJ1-2, with 11 bases fitting TRBD1. This TCR was recovered from a woman aged 45-65 years in good health and CMV-seropositive. The CDR3 protein is CASSSGQGARYGYTF. CDR3 nucleotides: TGCGCCAGCAGCTCTGGACAGGGGGCAAGGTATGGCTACACCTTC.